Each of the 13 T cell receptor beta chains below was sequenced from the same sample in a study of cytomegalovirus exposure and HLA in healthy donors. The primer mix had 60 Vbeta and 13 Jbeta primers. Repertoires were generated with immunoSEQ multiplex PCR, while TCRdb's copy carries only in-frame clones and drops some. This sample has about 160,000 clones, with 75% to 85% found just once. Sequenced input: PBMCs. The receptor set was obtained from a girl under 10 years old in good health and CMV-seropositive.

The chain links TRBV18 to TRBJ1-1, with TRBD1 as a possible D gene (5 bases). This CDR3 comprises 17 residues. Germline-derived CDR1 and CDR2 are KGHSH and LQKENI. V was trimmed by 3 bases and J by 1 base, leaving 18 bases between them. The CDR3 loop is CASSPRGGTWGNTEAFF. The CDR3 nucleotides are TGTGCCAGCTCACCCCGGGGGGGAACCTGGGGGAACACTGAAGCTTTCTTT.

The chain combines TRBV7-2 with TRBJ2-1; 11 positions agree with TRBD2. The CDR3 totals 13 residues. V shed 7 bases, J shed 8 bases, and the junction held 4 bases outside the gene matches. In germline, CDR1 is SGHTA, CDR2 FQGNSA. In DNA, the CDR3 is TGTGCCAGCATAACTAGCGGGAGCGATGAGCAGTTCTTC. It specifies CASITSGSDEQFF.

The gene calls are TRBV11-3 and TRBJ2-2; TRBD1 agrees at 7 bases. From germline, CDR1 is SGHNT and CDR2 YENEEA. After removal of 5 bases from V and 0 bases from J, the junction contained 6 bases not matched to a gene. This CDR3 contains 16 residues. The DNA of the CDR3 is TGTGCCAGCAGCCATTGGACAGGTCCGAACACCGGGGAGCTGTTTTTT. Its translation: CASSHWTGPNTGELFF.

This sequence joins TRBV4-2 and TRBJ2-1, with D unclear. V gave up 3 bases and J gave up 8 bases, with 8 bases separating them. The CDR3 consists of 12 residues. CDR1 and CDR2 (germline): LGHNA, YNFKEQ. Here the CDR3 DNA reads TGTGCCAGCAGCCAGGTTAGTGATGAGCAGTTCTTC. Protein product: CASSQVSDEQFF.

The J gene is TRBJ2-1, the V gene TRBV13; TRBD2 agrees at 12 bases. The ends lost 0 bases at V and 7 bases at J; junction bases unmatched: 4. This CDR3 is built from 16 residues. Germline V gene data show CDR1 as PRHDT and CDR2 as FYEKMQ (reference sequence). The CDR3 reads CASSLGGLAGSNEQFF. The CDR3 DNA reads TGTGCCAGCAGCTTAGGTGGACTAGCGGGATCTAATGAGCAGTTCTTC.

V gene TRBV30 combines with J gene TRBJ2-7, with 10 bases lining up with TRBD1. With 4 bases clipped from V and 3 bases from J, the junction kept 9 bases outside the gene matches. Germline V gene data show CDR1 as GTSNPN and CDR2 as SVGIG (reference sequence). The CDR3 runs 15 residues. CDR3 nucleotides: TGTGCCTGGACTGGACTTGGGACAGGGGACTACGAGCAGTACTTC. This translates into CAWTGLGTGDYEQYF.

This clone was seen only once. CDR3 DNA: TGTGCCAGCAGCTCGGGTAACAATGAGCAGTTCTTC. Its protein is CASSSGNNEQFF. The V gene is TRBV7-3, the J gene TRBJ2-1; D is undetermined. The CDR3 totals 12 residues. Germline V gives CDR1 SGHTA, CDR2 FQGTGA. The V and J ends lost 4 bases and 5 bases respectively, with 6 bases between them.

The chain joins TRBV4-1 to TRBJ1-4; 9 positions agree with TRBD1. In germline, CDR1 is MGHRA, CDR2 YSYEKL. Unmatched junction bases numbered 5, after V lost 1 base and J lost 8 bases. The CDR3 sequence is 15 residues long. CDR3 amino acids: CASSQAGTGREKLFF. In DNA, the CDR3 is TGCGCCAGCAGCCAAGCCGGGACAGGGCGAGAAAAACTGTTTTTT.

The gene calls are TRBV5-4 and TRBJ2-1, with 11 bases matching TRBD2. The ends lost 0 bases at V and 11 bases at J; junction bases unmatched: 10. The germline gives CDR1 SGHNT, CDR2 YYREEE (reference sequence). This CDR3 is built from 16 residues. CDR3 sequence: CASSLGLAGGGGKQFF. For the CDR3, the DNA is TGTGCCAGCAGCTTGGGGCTAGCGGGAGGTGGGGGTAAGCAGTTCTTC.

The genes are TRBV2 and TRBJ1-1; TRBD1 aligns across 11 bases. Germline loops: CDR1 SNHLY, CDR2 FYNNEI. Losses at the gene ends were 4 bases for V and 4 bases for J; bases not matched to a gene: 8. This CDR3 has 16 amino acids. Here the CDR3 reads CASSGRTGGEGTEAFF. In nucleotides, the CDR3 is TGTGCCAGCAGTGGGAGGACAGGGGGCGAGGGCACTGAAGCTTTCTTT.

This clone has only one observation. V gene TRBV27 combines with J gene TRBJ2-7, with 7 bases fitting TRBD1. The CDR3 covers 15 residues. Per the germline V gene, CDR1 is MNHEY and CDR2 is SMNVEV (reference sequence). The junction had 5 bases not matched to a gene; V was cut back by 1 base and J by 2 bases. Written as DNA, the CDR3 is TGTGCCAGCAGTTTATTGGGGACAGATACCTACGAGCAGTACTTC. This sequence encodes CASSLLGTDTYEQYF.

The chain couples TRBV7-3 to TRBJ2-6, with D perhaps TRBD2 (6 bases). Germline V gene sequence: CDR1 SGHTA, CDR2 FQGTGA. This CDR3 has 19 amino acids. V was shortened by 2 bases and J by 2 bases, with 19 bases between the two germline ends. Here the CDR3 reads CASSLLPWGETPGANVLTF. CDR3 in DNA: TGTGCCAGCAGCTTACTTCCGTGGGGGGAAACTCCTGGGGCCAACGTCCTGACTTTC.

CDR3 amino acids: CSVAQGTEAFF. CDR3 coding DNA: TGCAGCGTTGCCCAGGGGACTGAAGCTTTCTTT. The chain joins TRBV29-1 to TRBJ1-1, with a weak D call TRBD1 (6 bases). Germline CDR1 is SQVTM and CDR2 is ANQGSEA. V lost 4 bases and J 5 bases, leaving 8 bases between the germline ends. There are 11 residues in the CDR3.